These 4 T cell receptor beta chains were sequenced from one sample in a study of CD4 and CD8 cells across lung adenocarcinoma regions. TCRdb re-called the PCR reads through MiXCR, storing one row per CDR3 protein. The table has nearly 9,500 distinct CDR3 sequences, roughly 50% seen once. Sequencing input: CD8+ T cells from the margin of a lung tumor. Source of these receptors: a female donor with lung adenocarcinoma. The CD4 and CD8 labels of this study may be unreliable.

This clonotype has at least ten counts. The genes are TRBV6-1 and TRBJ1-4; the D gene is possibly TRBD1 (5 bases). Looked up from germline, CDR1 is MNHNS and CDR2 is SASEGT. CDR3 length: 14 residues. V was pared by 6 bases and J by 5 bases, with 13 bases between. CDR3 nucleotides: TGTGCCAGCAGCACGGGGGTCATGAATGAAAAACTGTTTTTT. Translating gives CASSTGVMNEKLFF.

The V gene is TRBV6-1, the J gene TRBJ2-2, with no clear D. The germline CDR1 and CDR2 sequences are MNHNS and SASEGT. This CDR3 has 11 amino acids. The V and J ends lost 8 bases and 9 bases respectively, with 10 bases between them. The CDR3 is CASHSGRELFF. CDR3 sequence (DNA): TGTGCCAGCCACTCGGGCCGGGAGCTGTTTTTT.

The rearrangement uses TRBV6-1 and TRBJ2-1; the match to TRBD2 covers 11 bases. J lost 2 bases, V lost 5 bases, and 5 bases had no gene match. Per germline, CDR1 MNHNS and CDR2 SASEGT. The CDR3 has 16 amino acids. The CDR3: CASSKISGRAYNEQFF. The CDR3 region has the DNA TGTGCCAGCAGTAAAATTAGCGGGAGGGCCTACAATGAGCAGTTCTTC.

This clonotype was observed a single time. CDR3 loop: CAGSRLKDTQYF. CDR3 sequence (DNA): TGTGCCGGGAGTCGCCTCAAAGATACGCAGTATTTT. The chain recombines TRBV27 with TRBJ2-3; perhaps TRBD2 as D (5 bases). V lost 11 bases, J lost 5 bases, and 14 bases lay in between. This CDR3 contains 12 residues. CDR1 is MNHEY and CDR2 is SMNVEV in the germline V gene (reference sequence).